This record concerns one TCR beta chain sequence. The CDR3 sequence is 10 residues long. With 7 bases removed from V and 3 bases from J, the gap between germline ends came to 5 bases. Germline V gives CDR1 SGDLS, CDR2 YYNGEE. The data were taken from a study of shared clonotypes between healthy human individuals. At deep level, the assay was performed. Genomic DNA of each subset was evenly split across several immunoSEQ plates. Assay used: immunoSEQ multiplex PCR; TCRdb lists only in-frame clones, some missing. The sample yields hundreds of thousands of clones, roughly 84% seen once. This TCR was sampled from a man aged 18 to 30 in good health. The specimen was memory CD8+ T cells sorted from blood. Subset specified: CD45RO+ cells pooled with CCR7-negative TemRA cells. This sequence joins TRBV9 and TRBJ2-7; no clear D gene. The CDR3: CASGDYEQYF. In DNA form, the CDR3 reads TGTGCCAGCGGAGACTACGAGCAGTACTTC.